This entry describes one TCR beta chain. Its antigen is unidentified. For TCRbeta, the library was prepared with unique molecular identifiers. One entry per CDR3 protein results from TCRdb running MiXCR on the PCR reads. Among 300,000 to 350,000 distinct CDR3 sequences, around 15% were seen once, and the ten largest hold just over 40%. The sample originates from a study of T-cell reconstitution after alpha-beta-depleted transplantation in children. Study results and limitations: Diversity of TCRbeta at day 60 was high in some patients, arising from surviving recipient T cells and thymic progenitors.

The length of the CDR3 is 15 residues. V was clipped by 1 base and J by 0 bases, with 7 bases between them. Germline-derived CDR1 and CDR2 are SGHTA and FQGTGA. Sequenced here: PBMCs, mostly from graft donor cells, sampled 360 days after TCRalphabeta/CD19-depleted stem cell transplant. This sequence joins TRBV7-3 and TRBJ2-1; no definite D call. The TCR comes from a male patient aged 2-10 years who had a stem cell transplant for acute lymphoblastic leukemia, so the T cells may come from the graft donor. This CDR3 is CASSLMGSSYNEQFF. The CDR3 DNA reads TGTGCCAGCAGCTTAATGGGTAGCTCCTACAATGAGCAGTTCTTC.